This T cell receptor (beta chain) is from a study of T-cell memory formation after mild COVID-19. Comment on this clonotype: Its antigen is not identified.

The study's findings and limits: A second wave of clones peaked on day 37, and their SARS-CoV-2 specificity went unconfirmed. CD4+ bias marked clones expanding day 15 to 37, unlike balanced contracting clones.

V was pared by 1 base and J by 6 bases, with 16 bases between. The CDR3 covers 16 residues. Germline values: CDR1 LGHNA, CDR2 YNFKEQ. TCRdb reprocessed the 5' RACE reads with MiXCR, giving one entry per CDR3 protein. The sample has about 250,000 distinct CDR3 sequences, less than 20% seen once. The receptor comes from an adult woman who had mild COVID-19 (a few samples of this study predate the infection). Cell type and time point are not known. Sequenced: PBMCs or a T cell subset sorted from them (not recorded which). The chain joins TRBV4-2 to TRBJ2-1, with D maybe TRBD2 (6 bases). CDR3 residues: CASSQATGVSANEQFF. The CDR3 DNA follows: TGTGCCAGCAGCCAAGCTACGGGAGTATCCGCCAATGAGCAGTTCTTC.